This TCR beta chain came from a study of tumor-infiltrating lymphocytes in oesophageal squamous cell carcinoma. TCRdb called the PCR reads again in MiXCR, with one record for every CDR3 protein. There are 15,000 to 20,000 distinct CDR3 sequences in the sample; over 40% occur only once, and about 19% lies in the top ten. The CDR3 is 13 amino acids. Germline assignment: CDR1 DFQATT and CDR2 SNEGSKA (reference sequence). The chain has TRBV20-1 and TRBJ2-5; D tentatively reads TRBD1 or TRBD2 (5 bases each). The last part of the DNA fits TRBJ2-1 better; the J call may be wrong. This clonotype was sampled from a female donor with esophageal squamous cell carcinoma. The specimen was normal esophageal tissue next to the tumor. CDR3 in amino acids: CSAEDMLNNEQFF. CDR3 DNA sequence: TGCAGTGCGGAGGACATGTTAAACAATGAGCAGTTCTTC.